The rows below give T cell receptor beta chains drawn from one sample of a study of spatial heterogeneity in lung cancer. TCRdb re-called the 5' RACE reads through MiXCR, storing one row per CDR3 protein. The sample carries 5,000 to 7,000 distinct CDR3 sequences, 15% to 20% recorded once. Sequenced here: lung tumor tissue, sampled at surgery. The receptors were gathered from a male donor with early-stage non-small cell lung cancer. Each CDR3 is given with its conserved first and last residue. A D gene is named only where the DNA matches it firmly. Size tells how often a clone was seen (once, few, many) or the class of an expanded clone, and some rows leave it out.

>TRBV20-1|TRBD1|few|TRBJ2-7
CSAVDLNPGQGESYEQYF
TGCAGTGCTGTCGATCTAAACCCGGGACAGGGGGAGTCTTACGAGCAGTACTTC
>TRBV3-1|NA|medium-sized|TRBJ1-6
CASSQAQSYNSPLHF
TGTGCCAGCAGCCAAGCTCAGAGCTATAATTCACCCCTCCACTTT
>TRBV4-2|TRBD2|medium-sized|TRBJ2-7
CASSQDVAGASYEQYF
TGTGCCAGCAGCCAAGACGTAGCGGGAGCCTCCTACGAGCAGTACTTC
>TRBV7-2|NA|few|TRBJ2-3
CASSLAGGPADTQYF
TGTGCCAGCAGCTTAGCGGGGGGGCCCGCGGATACGCAGTATTTT
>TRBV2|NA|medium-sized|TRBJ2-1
CASSEKRLARPEDEQFF
TGTGCCAGCAGTGAAAAGAGGCTCGCTCGACCGGAAGATGAGCAGTTCTTC
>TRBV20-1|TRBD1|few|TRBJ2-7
CSVRGQAYEQYF
TGCAGTGTCCGAGGACAGGCCTACGAGCAGTACTTC
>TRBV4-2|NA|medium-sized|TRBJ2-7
CASSQVEGTRTPHEQYF
TGTGCCAGCAGCCAAGTAGAAGGAACCCGCACGCCCCACGAGCAGTACTTC
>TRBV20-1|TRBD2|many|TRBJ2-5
CSASPATSGDQETQYF
TGCAGTGCTAGTCCGGCGACTAGCGGGGACCAAGAGACCCAGTACTTC
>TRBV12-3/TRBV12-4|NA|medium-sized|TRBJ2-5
CASRLTGSQETQYF
TGTGCCAGCAGGCTGACGGGGAGCCAAGAGACCCAGTACTTC
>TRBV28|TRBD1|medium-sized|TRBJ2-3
CASSSGQGSDTQYF
TGTGCCAGCAGTTCGGGACAGGGGTCAGATACGCAGTATTTT
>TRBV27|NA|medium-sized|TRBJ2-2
CASSLVNTGELFF
TGTGCCAGCAGTTTAGTTAACACCGGGGAGCTGTTTTTT
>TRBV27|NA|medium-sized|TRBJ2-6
CASSKQETLSGANVLTF
TGTGCCAGCAGCAAACAGGAAACTTTATCTGGGGCCAACGTCCTGACTTTC
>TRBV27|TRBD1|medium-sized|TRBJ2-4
CASSTPRGLWRNIQYF
TGTGCCAGCAGTACCCCCAGGGGGCTGTGGAGGAACATTCAGTACTTC
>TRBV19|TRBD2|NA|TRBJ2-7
CASSRETSGASYEQYF
TGTGCCAGTAGTAGGGAGACTAGCGGAGCCTCCTACGAGCAGTACTTC
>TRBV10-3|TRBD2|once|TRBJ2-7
CAISDGGGRSYEQYF
TGTGCCATCAGTGATGGCGGGGGGCGCTCCTACGAGCAGTACTTC
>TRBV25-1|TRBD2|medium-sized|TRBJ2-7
CASSRGTSGDSYEQYF
TGTGCCAGCAGTAGAGGGACTAGCGGTGATTCCTACGAGCAGTACTTC
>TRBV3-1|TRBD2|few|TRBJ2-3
CASGHPPGLAGGPTDTQYF
TGTGCCAGCGGCCACCCTCCGGGACTAGCGGGGGGGCCCACAGATACGCAGTATTTT
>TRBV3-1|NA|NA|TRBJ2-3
CASSQDDGITDTQYF
TGTGCCAGCAGCCAAGATGACGGGATCACAGATACGCAGTATTTT
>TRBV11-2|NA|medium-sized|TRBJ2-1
CASSLGDNEQFF
TGTGCCAGCAGCTTAGGCGACAATGAGCAGTTCTTC
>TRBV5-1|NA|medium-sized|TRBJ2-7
CASSLGGEAYEQYF
TGCGCCAGCAGCTTGGGGGGAGAGGCCTACGAGCAGTACTTC
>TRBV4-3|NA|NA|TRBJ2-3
CASSQVWGVTDTQYF
TGCGCCAGCAGCCAAGTTTGGGGGGTGACAGATACGCAGTATTTT
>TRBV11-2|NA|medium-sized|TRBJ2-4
CASSPDNDIQYF
TGTGCCAGCAGCCCTGATAATGACATTCAGTACTTC
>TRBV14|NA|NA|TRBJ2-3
CASSQEDAGVITDTQYF
TGTGCCAGCAGCCAAGAAGACGCAGGGGTTATCACAGATACGCAGTATTTT
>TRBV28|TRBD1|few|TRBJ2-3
CASSQGALTDTQYF
TGTGCCAGCAGCCAGGGGGCTTTAACAGATACGCAGTATTTT
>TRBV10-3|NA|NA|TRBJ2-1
CAISATSNEQFF
TGTGCCATCAGTGCGACTAGCAATGAGCAGTTCTTC
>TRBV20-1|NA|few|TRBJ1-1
CSARTWGGNTEAFF
TGCAGTGCTAGAACTTGGGGGGGAAACACTGAAGCTTTCTTT
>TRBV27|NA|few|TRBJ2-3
CASSLRRGTDTQYF
TGTGCCAGCAGTTTAAGGCGGGGCACAGATACGCAGTATTTT
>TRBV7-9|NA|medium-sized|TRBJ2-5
CASSTSRAGQETQYF
TGTGCCAGCAGCACCAGCAGGGCGGGGCAAGAGACCCAGTACTTC
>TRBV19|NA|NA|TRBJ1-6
CASSRTSGTSDNSPLHF
TGTGCCAGTAGTCGAACCTCCGGGACATCTGATAATTCACCCCTCCACTTT
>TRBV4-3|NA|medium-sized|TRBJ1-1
CASSQEGGARTEAFF
TGCGCCAGCAGCCAAGAAGGGGGGGCGCGGACTGAAGCTTTCTTT
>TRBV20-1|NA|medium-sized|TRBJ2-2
CSAREEANTNTGELFF
TGCAGTGCTAGAGAGGAGGCGAATACGAACACCGGGGAGCTGTTTTTT
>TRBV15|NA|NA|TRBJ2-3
CATSRGGLSTDTQYF
TGTGCCACCAGCAGGGGGGGTCTTAGCACAGATACGCAGTATTTT
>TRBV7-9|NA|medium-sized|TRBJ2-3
CASSRGETDTQYF
TGTGCCAGCAGTAGAGGGGAAACAGATACGCAGTATTTT
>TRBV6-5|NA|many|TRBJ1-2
CASTYGVLNGYTF
TGTGCCAGCACATACGGGGTTTTGAATGGCTACACCTTC
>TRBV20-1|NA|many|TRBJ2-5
CSAGDGGAAETQYF
TGCAGTGCTGGGGATGGGGGGGCGGCTGAGACCCAGTACTTC
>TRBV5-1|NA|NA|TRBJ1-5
CASSLEGVVNQPQHF
TGCGCCAGCAGCTTGGAAGGGGTGGTGAATCAGCCCCAGCATTTT
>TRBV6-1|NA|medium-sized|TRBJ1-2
CATPLPEGNYGYTF
TGTGCCACCCCCCTCCCTGAGGGTAACTATGGCTACACCTTC
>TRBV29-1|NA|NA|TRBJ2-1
CSVLHNSYNEQFF
TGCAGCGTTTTGCACAACTCCTACAATGAGCAGTTCTTC
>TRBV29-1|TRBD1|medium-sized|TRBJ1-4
CSVDRGTNEKLFF
TGCAGCGTGGACAGGGGAACTAATGAAAAACTGTTTTTT
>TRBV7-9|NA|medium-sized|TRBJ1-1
CASRHNNQAEAFF
TGTGCCAGCCGACATAACAACCAAGCCGAAGCTTTCTTT
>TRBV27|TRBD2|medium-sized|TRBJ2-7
CASSLMSGRVYEQYF
TGTGCCAGCAGTTTAATGAGCGGGAGAGTTTACGAGCAGTACTTC
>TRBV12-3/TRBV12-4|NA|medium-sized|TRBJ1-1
CASMKRGNEAFF
TGTGCCAGCATGAAAAGGGGAAATGAAGCTTTCTTT
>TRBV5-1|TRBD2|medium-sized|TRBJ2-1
CASSFRGRLALHNEQFF
TGCGCCAGCAGCTTCCGGGGGCGACTAGCGCTTCACAATGAGCAGTTCTTC
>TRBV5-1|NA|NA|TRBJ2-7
CASTPEFGLSYEQYF
TGCGCCAGCACCCCCGAGTTTGGGTTAAGCTACGAGCAGTACTTC
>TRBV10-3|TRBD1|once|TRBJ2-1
CAISELGQGFRNEQFF
TGTGCCATCAGTGAGTTAGGACAGGGCTTCAGGAATGAGCAGTTCTTC
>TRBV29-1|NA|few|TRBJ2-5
CSVEDGTGETQYF
TGCAGCGTTGAAGACGGGACCGGAGAGACCCAGTACTTC
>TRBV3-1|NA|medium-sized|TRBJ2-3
CASSRGSGPFTDTQYF
TGTGCCAGCAGCCGAGGGAGCGGGCCATTCACAGATACGCAGTATTTT
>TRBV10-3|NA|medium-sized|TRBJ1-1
CAISESGGTNTEAFF
TGTGCCATCAGTGAGTCGGGTGGGACGAACACTGAAGCTTTCTTT
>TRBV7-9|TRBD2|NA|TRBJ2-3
CASSLAAGGRTDTQYF
TGTGCCAGCAGCTTAGCGGCGGGGGGCCGCACAGATACGCAGTATTTT
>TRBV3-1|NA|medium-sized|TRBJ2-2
CASSLQTGPNTGELFF
TGTGCCAGCAGCCTGCAGACAGGACCGAACACCGGGGAGCTGTTTTTT
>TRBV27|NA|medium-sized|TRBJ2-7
CASSLAPTGFVGEQYF
TGTGCCAGCAGTTTAGCTCCCACAGGGTTCGTGGGCGAGCAGTACTTC
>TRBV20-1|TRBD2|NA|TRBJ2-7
CSARTSGGTYEQYF
TGCAGTGCAAGGACTAGCGGGGGGACCTACGAGCAGTACTTC
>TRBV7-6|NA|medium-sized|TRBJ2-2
CASSLAPPPDTGELFF
TGTGCCAGCAGCTTAGCCCCCCCTCCGGACACCGGGGAGCTGTTTTTT